This T cell receptor beta chain was recorded in a study of CD8+CD57+ T cells in acquired aplastic anemia. For the study at large: Mean yield of DNA from sorted CD4+ and CD8+ cells was approximately 3 ug.

Points from the study as a whole: A set of 25 to 35 CD8+ CDR3 sequences was shared between patients and controls, and these sequences appeared highly expressed in patients.

Trimming removed 4 bases from V and 6 bases from J, with 13 bases in between. The CDR3 consists of 13 residues. Germline V gene data show CDR1 as SGHTA and CDR2 as FQGNSA. TCR beta VDJ combinations and CDR3 sequences were profiled from genomic DNA. TCRdb independently ran MiXCR on the reads; one entry per CDR3 protein. The data hold 200,000 to 250,000 distinct CDR3 sequences, with around 32% observed a single time. This clonotype was observed at least ten times. Its cognate antigen is unknown. The J gene is TRBJ2-7, the V gene TRBV7-2; D ambiguous. The clonotype comes from a human donor in good health, serving as a control. Sequencing was carried out using sorted CD4+, CD8+, or CD8+CD57+ T cells (not recorded which) from PBMCs. This chain's CDR3 is CASSSPERAEQYF. CDR3 DNA: TGTGCCAGCAGCTCGCCAGAAAGGGCCGAGCAGTACTTC.